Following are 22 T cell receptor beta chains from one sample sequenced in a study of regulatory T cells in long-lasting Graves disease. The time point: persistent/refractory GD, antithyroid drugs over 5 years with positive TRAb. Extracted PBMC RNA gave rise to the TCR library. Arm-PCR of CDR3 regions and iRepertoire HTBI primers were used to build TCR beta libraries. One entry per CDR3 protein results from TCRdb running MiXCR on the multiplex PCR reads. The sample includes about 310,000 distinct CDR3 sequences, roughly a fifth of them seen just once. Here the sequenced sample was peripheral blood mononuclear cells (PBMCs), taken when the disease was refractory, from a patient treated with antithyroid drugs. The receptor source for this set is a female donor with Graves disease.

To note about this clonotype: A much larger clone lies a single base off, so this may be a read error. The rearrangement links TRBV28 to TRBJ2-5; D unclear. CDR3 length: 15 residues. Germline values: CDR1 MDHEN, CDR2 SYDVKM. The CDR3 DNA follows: TGTGCCAGCAGTTTGTCCAGGCTTTACCAAGGGACCCAGTACTTC. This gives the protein CASSLSRLYQGTQYF.

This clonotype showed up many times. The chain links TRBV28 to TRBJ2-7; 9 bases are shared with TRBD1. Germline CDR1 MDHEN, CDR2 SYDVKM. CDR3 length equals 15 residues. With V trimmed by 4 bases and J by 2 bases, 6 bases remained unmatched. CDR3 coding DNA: TGTGCCAGCAGTTCGGAAAGACAGGGGGCCTACGAGCAGTACTTC. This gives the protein CASSSERQGAYEQYF.

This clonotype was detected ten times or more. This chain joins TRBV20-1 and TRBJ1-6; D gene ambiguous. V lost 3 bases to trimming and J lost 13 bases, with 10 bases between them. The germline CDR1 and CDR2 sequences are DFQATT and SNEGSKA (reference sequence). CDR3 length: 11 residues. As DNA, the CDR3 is TGCAGTGCTAGGGCGGGAGGGCCCCTCCACTTT. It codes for CSARAGGPLHF.

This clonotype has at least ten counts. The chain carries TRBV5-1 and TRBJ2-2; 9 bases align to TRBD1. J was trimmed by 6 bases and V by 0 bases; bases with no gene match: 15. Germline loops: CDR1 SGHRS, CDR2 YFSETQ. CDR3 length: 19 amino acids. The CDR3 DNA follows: TGCGCCAGCAGCTTGGACGCCGGGACAGGGAGTAGTACCGCCGGGGAGCTGTTTTTT. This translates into CASSLDAGTGSSTAGELFF.

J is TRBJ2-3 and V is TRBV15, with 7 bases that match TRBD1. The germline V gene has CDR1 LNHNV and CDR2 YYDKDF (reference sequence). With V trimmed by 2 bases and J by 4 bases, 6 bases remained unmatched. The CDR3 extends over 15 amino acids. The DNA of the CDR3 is TGTGCCACCAGCAGATACAGGGGCGGGTCAGATACGCAGTATTTT. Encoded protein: CATSRYRGGSDTQYF.

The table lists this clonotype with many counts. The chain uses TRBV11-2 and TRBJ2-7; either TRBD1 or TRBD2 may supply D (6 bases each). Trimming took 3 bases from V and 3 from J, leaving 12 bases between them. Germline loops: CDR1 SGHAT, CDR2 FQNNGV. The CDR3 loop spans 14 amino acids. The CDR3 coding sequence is TGTGCCAGCAGCTTCGAGGGGGGCGACTACGAGCAGTACTTC. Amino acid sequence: CASSFEGGDYEQYF. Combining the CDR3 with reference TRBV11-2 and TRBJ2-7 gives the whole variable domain EAGVAQSPRYKIIEKRQSVAFWCNPISGHATLYWYQQILGQGPKLLIQFQNNGVVDDSQLPKDRFSAERLKGVDSTLKIQPAKLEDSAVYLCASSFEGGDYEQYFGPGTRLTVT.

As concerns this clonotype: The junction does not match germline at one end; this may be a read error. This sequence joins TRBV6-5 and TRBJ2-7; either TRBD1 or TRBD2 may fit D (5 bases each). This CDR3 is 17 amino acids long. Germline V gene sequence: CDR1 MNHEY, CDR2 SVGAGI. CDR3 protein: CASSHSTGRTRSYEQYF. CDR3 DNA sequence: TGTGCCAGCAGTCACTCCACGGGACGGACCCGCTCCTACGAGCAGTACTTC.

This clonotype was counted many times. CDR3 residues: CASSLFPASASSYEQYF. CDR3 in DNA: TGTGCCAGCAGTTTATTCCCCGCTAGCGCGAGCTCCTACGAGCAGTACTTC. The rearrangement links TRBV27 to TRBJ2-7; weak D call: TRBD2 (6 bases). V shed 1 base and J shed 0 bases, with 16 bases lying between them. The CDR3 runs 17 residues. Germline CDR1 reads MNHEY; CDR2 reads SMNVEV (reference sequence).

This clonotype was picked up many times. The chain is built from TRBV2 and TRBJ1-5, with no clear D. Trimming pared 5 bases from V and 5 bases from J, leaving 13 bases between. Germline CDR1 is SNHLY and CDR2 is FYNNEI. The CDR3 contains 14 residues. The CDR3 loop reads CASSNPDIYQPQHF. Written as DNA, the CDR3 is TGTGCCAGCAGTAACCCCGACATTTATCAGCCCCAGCATTTT.

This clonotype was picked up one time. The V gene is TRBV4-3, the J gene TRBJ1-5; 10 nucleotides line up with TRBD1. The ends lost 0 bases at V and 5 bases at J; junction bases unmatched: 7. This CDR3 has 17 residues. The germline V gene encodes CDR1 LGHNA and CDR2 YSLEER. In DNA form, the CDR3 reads TGCGCCAGCAGCCAAGATCGGGAGACAGGGGGCCATCAGCCCCAGCATTTT. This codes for CASSQDRETGGHQPQHF.

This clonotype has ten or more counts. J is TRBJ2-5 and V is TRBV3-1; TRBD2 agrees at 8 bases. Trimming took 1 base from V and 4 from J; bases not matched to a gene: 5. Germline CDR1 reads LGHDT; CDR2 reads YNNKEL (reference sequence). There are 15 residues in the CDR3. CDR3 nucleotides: TGTGCCAGCAGCCAAGGACTAGCGTTTGGAGAGACCCAGTACTTC. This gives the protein CASSQGLAFGETQYF.

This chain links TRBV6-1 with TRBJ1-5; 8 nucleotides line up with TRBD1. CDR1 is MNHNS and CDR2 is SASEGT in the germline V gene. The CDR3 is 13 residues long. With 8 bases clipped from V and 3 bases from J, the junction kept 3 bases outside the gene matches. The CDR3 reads CASPTGDNQPQHF. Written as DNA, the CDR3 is TGTGCCAGCCCGACAGGGGACAATCAGCCCCAGCATTTT.

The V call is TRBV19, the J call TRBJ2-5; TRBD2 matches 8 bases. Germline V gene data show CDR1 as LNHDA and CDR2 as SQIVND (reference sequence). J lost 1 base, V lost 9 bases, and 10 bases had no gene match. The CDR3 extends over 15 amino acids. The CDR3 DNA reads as TGTGCCAGCGGGACTAGTAGCGGGCCCCAAGAGACCCAGTACTTC. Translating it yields CASGTSSGPQETQYF.

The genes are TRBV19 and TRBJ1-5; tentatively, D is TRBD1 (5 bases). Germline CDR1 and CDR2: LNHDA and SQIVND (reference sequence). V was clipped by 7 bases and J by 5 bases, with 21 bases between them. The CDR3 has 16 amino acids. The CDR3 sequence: CASKQEHIWLDQPQHF. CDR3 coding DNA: TGTGCCAGTAAACAGGAACATATTTGGTTGGATCAGCCCCAGCATTTT.

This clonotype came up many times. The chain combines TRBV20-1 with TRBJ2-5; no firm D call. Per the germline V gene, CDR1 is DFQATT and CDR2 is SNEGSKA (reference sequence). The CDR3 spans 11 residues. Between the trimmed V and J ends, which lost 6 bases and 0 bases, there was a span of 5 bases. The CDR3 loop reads CSASHQETQYF. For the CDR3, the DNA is TGCAGTGCCTCGCACCAAGAGACCCAGTACTTC.

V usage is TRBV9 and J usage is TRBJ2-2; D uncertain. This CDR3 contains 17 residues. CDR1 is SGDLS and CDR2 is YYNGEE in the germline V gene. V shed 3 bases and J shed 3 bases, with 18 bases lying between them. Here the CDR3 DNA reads TGTGCCAGCAGCGCCGAAGTAGAGGTCCGATACACCGGGGAGCTGTTTTTT. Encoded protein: CASSAEVEVRYTGELFF.

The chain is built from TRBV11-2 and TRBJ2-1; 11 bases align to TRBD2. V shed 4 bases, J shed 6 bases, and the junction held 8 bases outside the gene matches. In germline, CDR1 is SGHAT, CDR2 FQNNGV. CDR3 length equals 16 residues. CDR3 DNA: TGTGCCAGCAGCTACCAACTAGCGGGAGTTTTCAATGAGCAGTTCTTC. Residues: CASSYQLAGVFNEQFF.

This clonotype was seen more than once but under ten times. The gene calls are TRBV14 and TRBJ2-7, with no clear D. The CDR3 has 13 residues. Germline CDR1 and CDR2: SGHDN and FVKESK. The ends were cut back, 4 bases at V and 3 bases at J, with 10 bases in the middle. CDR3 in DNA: TGTGCCAGCAGCCCCCCGGACGACTACGAGCAGTACTTC. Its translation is CASSPPDDYEQYF.

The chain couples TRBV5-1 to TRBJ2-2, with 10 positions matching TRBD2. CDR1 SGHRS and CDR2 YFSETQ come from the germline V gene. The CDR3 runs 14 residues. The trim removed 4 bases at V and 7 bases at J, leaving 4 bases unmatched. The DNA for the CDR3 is TGCGCCAGCAGCCTAGGACTAGCGGTCGGGGAGCTGTTTTTT. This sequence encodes CASSLGLAVGELFF.

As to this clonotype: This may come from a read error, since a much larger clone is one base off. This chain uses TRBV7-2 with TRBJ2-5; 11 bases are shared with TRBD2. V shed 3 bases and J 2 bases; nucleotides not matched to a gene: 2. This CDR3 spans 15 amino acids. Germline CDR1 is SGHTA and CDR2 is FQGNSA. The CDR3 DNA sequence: TGTGCCAGCAGCTTGACTAGCGGGACTCAAGAGACCCAGTACTTC. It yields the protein CASSLTSGTQETQYF.

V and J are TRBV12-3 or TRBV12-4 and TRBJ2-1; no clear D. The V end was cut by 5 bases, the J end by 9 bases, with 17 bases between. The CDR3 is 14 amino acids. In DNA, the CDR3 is TGTGCCAGCAGTGCCCGGGTGCTAGTTGGTGAGCAGTTCTTC. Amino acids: CASSARVLVGEQFF.

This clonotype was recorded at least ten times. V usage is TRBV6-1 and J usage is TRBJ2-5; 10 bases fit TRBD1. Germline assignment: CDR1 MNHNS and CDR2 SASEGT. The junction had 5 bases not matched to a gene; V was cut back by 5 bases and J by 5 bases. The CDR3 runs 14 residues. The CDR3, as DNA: TGTGCCAGCAGTACTGTGGACAGGGGGGAGACCCAGTACTTC. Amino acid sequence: CASSTVDRGETQYF.